Presented here are 2 T cell receptor beta chains from one specimen sequenced in a study of early stage breast cancer tumors. Profiling relied on immunoSEQ multiplex PCR, and the TCRdb table lists in-frame clones only, not all of them. The sample includes tens of thousands of clones, just under 80% of them seen just once. Sequencing input: blood. These receptors were taken from a person aged 35-49 years with breast cancer.

This chain joins TRBV5-1 and TRBJ2-2; 10 nucleotides agree with TRBD1. J lost 6 bases, V lost 9 bases, and 5 bases had no gene match. Germline CDR1 and CDR2: SGHRS and YFSETQ. The CDR3 loop spans 13 amino acids. CDR3 residues: CATRDRGPGELFF. The CDR3 DNA follows: TGCGCCACCAGGGACAGGGGTCCCGGGGAGCTGTTTTTT. Full variable domain (remainder filled in from reference TRBV5-1 and TRBJ2-2): KAGVTQTPRYLIKTRGQQVTLSCSPISGHRSVSWYQQTPGQGLQFLFEYFSETQRNKGNFPGRFSGRQFSNSRSEMNVSTLELGDSALYLCATRDRGPGELFFGEGSRLTVL.

CDR3 amino acids: CASSLKGGNTIYF. The CDR3 DNA reads TGTGCCAGCAGCTTAAAGGGCGGAAACACCATATATTTT. The chain uses TRBV7-9 and TRBJ1-3; D is undetermined. CDR1 SEHNR and CDR2 FQNEAQ come from the germline V gene (reference sequence). This CDR3 contains 13 residues. V dropped 2 bases and J dropped 4 bases, with 6 bases sitting between them.